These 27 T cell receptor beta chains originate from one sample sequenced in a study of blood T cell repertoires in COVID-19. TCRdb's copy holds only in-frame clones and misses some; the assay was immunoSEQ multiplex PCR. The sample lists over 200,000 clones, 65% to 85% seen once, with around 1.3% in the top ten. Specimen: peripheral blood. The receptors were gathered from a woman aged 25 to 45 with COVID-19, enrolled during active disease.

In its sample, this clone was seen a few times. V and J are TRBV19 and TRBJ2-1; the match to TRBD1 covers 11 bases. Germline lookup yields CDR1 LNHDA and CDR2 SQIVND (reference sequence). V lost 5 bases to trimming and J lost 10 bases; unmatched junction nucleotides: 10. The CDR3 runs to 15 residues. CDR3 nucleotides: TGTGCCAGTAGTCCCCTGGGGACAGGGGGTGGAGAGCAGTTCTTC. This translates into CASSPLGTGGGEQFF.

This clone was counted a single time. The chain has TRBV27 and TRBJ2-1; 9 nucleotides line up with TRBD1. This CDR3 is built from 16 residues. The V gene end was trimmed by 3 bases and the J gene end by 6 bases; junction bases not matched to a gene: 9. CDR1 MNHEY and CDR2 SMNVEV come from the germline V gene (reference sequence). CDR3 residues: CASSFSGTGWGNEQFF. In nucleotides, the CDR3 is TGTGCCAGCAGTTTCTCCGGGACAGGGTGGGGCAATGAGCAGTTCTTC.

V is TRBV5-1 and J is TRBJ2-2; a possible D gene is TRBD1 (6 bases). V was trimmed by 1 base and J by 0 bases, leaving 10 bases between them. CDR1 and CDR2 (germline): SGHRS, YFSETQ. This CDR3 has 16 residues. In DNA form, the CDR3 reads TGCGCCAGCAGCTTGTACGGGACACCGAACACCGGGGAGCTGTTTTTT. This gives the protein CASSLYGTPNTGELFF.

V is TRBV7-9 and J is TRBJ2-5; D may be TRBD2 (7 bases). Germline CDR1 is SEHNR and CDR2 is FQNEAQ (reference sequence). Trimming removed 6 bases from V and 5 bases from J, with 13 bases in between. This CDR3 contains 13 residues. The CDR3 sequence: CASRREGEETQYF. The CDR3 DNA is TGTGCCAGCAGAAGGGAGGGGGAGGAGACCCAGTACTTC.

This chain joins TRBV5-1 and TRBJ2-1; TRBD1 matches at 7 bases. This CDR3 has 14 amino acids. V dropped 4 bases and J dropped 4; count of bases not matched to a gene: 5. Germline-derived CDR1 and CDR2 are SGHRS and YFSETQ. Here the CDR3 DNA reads TGCGCCAGCAGCGCCGGACAGGAGTACAATGAGCAGTTCTTC. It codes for CASSAGQEYNEQFF.

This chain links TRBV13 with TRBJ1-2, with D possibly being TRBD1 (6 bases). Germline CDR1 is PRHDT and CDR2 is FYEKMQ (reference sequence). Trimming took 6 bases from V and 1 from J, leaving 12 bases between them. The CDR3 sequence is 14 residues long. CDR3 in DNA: TGTGCCAGCAGACGGGGGGCGGTTAACTATGGCTACACCTTC. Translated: CASRRGAVNYGYTF.

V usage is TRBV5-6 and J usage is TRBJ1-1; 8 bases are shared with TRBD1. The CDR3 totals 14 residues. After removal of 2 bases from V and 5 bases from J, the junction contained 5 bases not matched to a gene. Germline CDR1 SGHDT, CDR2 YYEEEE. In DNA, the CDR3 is TGTGCCAGCAGCTTCGGACAGGGTGGGACTGAAGCTTTCTTT. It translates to CASSFGQGGTEAFF. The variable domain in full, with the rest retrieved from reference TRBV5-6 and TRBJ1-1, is DAGVTQSPTHLIKTRGQQVTLRCSPKSGHDTVSWYQQALGQGPQFIFQYYEEEERQRGNFPDRFSGHQFPNYSSELNVNALLLGDSALYLCASSFGQGGTEAFFGQGTRLTVV.

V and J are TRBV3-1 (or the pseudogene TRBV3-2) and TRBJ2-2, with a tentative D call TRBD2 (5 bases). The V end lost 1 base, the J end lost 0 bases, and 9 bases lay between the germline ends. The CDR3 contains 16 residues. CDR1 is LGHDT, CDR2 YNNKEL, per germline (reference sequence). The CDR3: CASSQAGSTNTGELFF. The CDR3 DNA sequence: TGTGCCAGCAGCCAAGCGGGGTCCACGAACACCGGGGAGCTGTTTTTT.

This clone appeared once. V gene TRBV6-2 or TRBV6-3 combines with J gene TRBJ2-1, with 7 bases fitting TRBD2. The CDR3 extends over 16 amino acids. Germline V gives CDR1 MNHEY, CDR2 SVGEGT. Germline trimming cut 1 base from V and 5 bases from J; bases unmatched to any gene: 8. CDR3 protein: CASSYLAGAANNEQFF. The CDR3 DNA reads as TGTGCCAGCAGTTACTTGGCGGGAGCAGCTAACAATGAGCAGTTCTTC.

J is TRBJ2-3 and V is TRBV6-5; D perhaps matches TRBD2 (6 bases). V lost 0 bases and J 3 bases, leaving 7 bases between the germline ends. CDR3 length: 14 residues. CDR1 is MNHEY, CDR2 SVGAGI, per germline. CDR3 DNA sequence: TGTGCCAGCAGTTACTCGAGCGGGACAGATACGCAGTATTTT. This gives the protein CASSYSSGTDTQYF.

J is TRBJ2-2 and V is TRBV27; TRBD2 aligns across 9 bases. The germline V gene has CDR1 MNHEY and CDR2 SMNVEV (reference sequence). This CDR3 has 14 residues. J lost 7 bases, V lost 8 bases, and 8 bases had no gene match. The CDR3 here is CASSIAGAHGELFF. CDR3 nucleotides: TGTGCCAGCTCTATAGCGGGAGCCCACGGGGAGCTGTTTTTT.

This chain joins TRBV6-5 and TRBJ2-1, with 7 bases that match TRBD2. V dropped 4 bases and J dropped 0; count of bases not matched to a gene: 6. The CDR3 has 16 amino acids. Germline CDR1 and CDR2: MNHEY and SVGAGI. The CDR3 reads CASSFQTGGSYNEQFF. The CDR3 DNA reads TGTGCCAGCAGTTTCCAAACGGGGGGCTCCTACAATGAGCAGTTCTTC.

The CDR3: CAIRGTDPNYGYTF. The CDR3 region has the DNA TGTGCCATCAGGGGGACAGATCCCAACTATGGCTACACCTTC. The genes are TRBV10-3 and TRBJ1-2; 7 nucleotides match TRBD1. CDR3 length equals 14 residues. From germline, CDR1 is ENHRY and CDR2 SYGVKD. Trimming took 6 bases from V and 2 from J; bases not matched to a gene: 6.

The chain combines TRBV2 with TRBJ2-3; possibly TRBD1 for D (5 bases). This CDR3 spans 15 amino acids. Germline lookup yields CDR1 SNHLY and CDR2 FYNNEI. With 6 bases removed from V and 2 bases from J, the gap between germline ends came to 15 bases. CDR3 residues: CASRKGARNTDTQYF. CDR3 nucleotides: TGTGCCAGCAGAAAAGGGGCCAGAAACACAGATACGCAGTATTTT.

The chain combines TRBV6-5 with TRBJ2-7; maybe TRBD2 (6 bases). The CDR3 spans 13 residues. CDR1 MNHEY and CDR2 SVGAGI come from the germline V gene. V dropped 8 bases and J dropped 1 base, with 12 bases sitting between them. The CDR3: CASSLRGSYEQYF. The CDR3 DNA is TGTGCCAGCTCCCTGCGGGGTTCCTACGAGCAGTACTTC.

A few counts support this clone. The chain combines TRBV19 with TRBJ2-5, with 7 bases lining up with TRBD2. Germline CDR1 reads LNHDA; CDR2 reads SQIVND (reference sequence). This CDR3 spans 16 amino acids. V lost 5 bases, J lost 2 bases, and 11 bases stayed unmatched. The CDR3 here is CASSGRTSRKQETQYF. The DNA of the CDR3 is TGTGCCAGTAGTGGGAGGACTAGTAGGAAGCAAGAGACCCAGTACTTC.

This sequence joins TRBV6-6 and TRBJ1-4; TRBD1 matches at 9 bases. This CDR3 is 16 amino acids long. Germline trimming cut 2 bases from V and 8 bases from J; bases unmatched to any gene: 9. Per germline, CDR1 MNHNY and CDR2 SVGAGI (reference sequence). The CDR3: CASSYGTGRIGEKLFF. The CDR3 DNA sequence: TGTGCCAGCAGTTACGGGACAGGGAGAATAGGGGAAAAACTGTTTTTT.

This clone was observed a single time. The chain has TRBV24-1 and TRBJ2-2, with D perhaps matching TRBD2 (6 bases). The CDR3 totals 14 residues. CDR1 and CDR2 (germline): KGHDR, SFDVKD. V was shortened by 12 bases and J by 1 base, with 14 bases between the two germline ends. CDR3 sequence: CARGLGLNTGELFF. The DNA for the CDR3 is TGTGCCCGGGGACTGGGGCTGAACACCGGGGAGCTGTTTTTT.

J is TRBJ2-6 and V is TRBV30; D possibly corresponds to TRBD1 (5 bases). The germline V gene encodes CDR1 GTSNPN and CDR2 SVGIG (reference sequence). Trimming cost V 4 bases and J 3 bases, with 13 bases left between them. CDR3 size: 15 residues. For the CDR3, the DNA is TGTGCCTGGAATAGGGGTGCGGTTGGGGCCAACGTCCTGACTTTC. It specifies CAWNRGAVGANVLTF.

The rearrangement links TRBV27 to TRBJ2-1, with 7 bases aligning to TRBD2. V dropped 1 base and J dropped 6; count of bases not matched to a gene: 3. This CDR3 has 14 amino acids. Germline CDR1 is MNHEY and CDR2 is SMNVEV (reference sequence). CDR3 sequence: CASSLLGRVNEQFF. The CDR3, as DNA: TGTGCCAGCAGTTTATTAGGGAGGGTCAATGAGCAGTTCTTC.

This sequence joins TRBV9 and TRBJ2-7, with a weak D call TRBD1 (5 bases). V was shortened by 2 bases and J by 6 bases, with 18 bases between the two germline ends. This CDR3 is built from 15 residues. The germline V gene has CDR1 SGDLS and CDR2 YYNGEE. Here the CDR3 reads CASSVGLESASEQYF. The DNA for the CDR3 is TGTGCCAGCAGCGTGGGGCTTGAGAGTGCCTCCGAGCAGTACTTC. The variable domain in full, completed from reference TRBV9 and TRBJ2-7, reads DSGVTQTPKHLITATGQRVTLRCSPRSGDLSVYWYQQSLDQGLQFLIQYYNGEERAKGNILERFSAQQFPDLHSELNLSSLELGDSALYFCASSVGLESASEQYFGPGTRLTVT.

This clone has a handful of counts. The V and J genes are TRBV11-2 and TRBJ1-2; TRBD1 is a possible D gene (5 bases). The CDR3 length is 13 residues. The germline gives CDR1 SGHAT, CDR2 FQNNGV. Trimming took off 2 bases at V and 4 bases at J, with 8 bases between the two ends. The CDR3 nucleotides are TGTGCCAGCAGCTTACAGGGAAGCTATGGCTACACCTTC. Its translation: CASSLQGSYGYTF.

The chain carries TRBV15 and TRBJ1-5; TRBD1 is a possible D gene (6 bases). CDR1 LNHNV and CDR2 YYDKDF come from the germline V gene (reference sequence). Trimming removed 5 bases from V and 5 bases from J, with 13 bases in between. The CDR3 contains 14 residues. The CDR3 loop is CATSGQLQDQPQHF. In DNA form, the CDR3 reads TGTGCCACCAGCGGACAGCTCCAGGATCAGCCCCAGCATTTT. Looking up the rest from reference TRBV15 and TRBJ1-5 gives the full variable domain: DAMVIQNPRYQVTQFGKPVTLSCSQTLNHNVMYWYQQKSSQAPKLLFHYYDKDFNNEADTPDNFQSRRPNTSFCFLDIRSPGLGDTAMYLCATSGQLQDQPQHFGDGTRLSIL.

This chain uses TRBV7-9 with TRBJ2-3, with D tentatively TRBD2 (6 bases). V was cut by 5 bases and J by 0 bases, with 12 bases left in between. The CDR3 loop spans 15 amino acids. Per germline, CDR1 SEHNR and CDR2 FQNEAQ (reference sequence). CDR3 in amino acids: CASSPPGVSTDTQYF. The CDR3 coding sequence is TGTGCCAGCAGCCCCCCGGGGGTTAGCACAGATACGCAGTATTTT.

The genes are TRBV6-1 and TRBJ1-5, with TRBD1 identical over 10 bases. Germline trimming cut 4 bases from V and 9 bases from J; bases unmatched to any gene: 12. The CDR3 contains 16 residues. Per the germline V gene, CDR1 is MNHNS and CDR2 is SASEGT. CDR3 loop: CASSGPGQGTSGPQHF. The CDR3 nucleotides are TGTGCCAGCAGTGGGCCGGGACAGGGGACCTCAGGGCCCCAGCATTTT.

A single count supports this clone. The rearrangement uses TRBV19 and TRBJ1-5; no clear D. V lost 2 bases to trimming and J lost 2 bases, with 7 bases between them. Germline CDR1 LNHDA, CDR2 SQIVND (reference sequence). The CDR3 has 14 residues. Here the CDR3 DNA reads TGTGCCAGTAGTATATCGGCGGGCAATCAGCCCCAGCATTTT. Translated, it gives CASSISAGNQPQHF.

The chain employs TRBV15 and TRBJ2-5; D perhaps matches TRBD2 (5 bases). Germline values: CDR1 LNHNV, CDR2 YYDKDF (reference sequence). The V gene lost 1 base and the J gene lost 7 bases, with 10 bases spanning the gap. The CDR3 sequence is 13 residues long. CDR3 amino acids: CATSRGRGGTQYF. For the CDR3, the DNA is TGTGCCACCAGCAGAGGACGGGGTGGGACCCAGTACTTC.